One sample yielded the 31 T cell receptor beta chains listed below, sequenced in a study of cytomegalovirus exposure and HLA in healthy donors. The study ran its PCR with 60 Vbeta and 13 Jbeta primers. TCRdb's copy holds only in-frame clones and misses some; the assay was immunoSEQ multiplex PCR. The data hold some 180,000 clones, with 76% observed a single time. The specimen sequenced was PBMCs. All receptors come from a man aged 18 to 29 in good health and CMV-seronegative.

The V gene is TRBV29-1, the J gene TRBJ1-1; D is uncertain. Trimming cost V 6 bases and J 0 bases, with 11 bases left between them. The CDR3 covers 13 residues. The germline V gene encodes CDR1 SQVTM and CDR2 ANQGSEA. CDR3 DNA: TGCAGCGTCCACGGTCTCATGAACACTGAAGCTTTCTTT. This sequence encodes CSVHGLMNTEAFF.

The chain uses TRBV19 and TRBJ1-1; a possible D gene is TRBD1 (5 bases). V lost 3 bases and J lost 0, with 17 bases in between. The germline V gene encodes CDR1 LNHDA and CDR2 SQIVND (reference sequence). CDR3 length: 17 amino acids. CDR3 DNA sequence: TGTGCCAGTAGTATGGGTACCGGTGGGGGGATGAACACTGAAGCTTTCTTT. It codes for CASSMGTGGGMNTEAFF.

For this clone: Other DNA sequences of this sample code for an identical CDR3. This chain's CDR3 is CASSPGGNQPQHF. CDR3 sequence (DNA): TGTGCCAGCTCACCGGGGGGTAATCAGCCCCAGCATTTT. This chain uses TRBV18 with TRBJ1-5, with a possible D match to TRBD1 (5 bases). With 3 bases removed from V and 4 bases from J, the gap between germline ends came to 7 bases. Per germline, CDR1 KGHSH and CDR2 LQKENI. This CDR3 contains 13 residues.

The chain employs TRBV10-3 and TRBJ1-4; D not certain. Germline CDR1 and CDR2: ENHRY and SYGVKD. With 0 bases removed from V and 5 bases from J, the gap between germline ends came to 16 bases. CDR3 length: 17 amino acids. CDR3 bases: TGTGCCATCAGTGAGTCATTAAGCGACTCTACAAATGAAAAACTGTTTTTT. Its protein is CAISESLSDSTNEKLFF.

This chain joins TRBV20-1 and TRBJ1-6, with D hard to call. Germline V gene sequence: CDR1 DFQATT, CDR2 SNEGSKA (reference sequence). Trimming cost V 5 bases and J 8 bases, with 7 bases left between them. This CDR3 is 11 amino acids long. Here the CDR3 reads CSALQHSPLHF. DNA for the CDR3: TGCAGTGCTTTACAGCATTCACCCCTCCACTTT.

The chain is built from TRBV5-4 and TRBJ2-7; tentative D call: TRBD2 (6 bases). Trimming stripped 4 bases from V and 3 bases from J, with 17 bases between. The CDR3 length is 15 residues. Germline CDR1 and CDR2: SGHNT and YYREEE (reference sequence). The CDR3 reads CASSPPGRTIYEQYF. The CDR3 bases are TGTGCCAGCAGCCCCCCGGGACGGACTATCTACGAGCAGTACTTC.

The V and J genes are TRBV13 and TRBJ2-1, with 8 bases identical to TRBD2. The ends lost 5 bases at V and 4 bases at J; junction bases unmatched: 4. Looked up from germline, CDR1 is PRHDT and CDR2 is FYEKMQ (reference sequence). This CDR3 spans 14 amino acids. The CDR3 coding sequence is TGTGCCAGCAGCCCAGGCGGGGGGTACAATGAGCAGTTCTTC. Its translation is CASSPGGGYNEQFF.

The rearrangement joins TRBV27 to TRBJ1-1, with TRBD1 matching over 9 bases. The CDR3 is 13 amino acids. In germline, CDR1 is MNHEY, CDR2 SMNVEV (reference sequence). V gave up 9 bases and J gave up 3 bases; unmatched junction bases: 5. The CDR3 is CASRDRVYTEAFF. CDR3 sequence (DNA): TGTGCCAGTAGGGACAGGGTGTACACTGAAGCTTTCTTT.

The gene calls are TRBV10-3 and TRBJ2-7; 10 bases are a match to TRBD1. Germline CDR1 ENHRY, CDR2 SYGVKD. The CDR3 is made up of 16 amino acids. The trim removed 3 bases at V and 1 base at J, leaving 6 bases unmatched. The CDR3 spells CAISEFRDRGSYEQYF. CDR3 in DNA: TGTGCCATCAGTGAATTCCGGGACAGGGGTTCCTACGAGCAGTACTTC.

The CDR3 region has the DNA TGTGCCTGGAGTGTAAACAGCCTATACACAGATACGCAGTATTTT. Translated: CAWSVNSLYTDTQYF. V and J are TRBV30 and TRBJ2-3; D remains ambiguous. The CDR3 is 15 amino acids. V lost 0 bases to trimming and J lost 2 bases, with 12 bases between them. Germline CDR1 reads GTSNPN; CDR2 reads SVGIG (reference sequence).

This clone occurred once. The CDR3 spells CASSRSDRFYEQYF. CDR3 DNA: TGTGCCAGCAGTCGCTCGGACAGGTTCTACGAGCAGTACTTC. The chain carries TRBV6-5 and TRBJ2-7, with 7 positions matching TRBD1. J was trimmed by 3 bases and V by 5 bases; bases with no gene match: 7. In germline, CDR1 is MNHEY, CDR2 SVGAGI. The CDR3 runs 14 residues.

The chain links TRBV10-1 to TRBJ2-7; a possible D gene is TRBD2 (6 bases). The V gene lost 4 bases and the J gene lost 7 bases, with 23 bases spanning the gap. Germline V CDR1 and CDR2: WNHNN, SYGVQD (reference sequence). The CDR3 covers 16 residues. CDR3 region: CASSAGLASGLGEQYF. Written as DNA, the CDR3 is TGCGCCAGCAGTGCTGGGCTAGCGAGTGGCCTTGGGGAGCAGTACTTC.

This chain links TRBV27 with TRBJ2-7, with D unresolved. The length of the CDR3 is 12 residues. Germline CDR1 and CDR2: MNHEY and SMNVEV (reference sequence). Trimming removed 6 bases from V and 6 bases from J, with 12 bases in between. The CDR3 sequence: CASSYRNGEQYF. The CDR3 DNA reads TGTGCCAGCAGCTACCGAAATGGCGAGCAGTACTTC.

Here the CDR3 DNA reads TGTGCCAGCAGTTACTTGGGAGTGCACGGGGAGCTGTTTTTT. Its protein is CASSYLGVHGELFF. The chain employs TRBV6-5 and TRBJ2-2; tentative D call: TRBD2 (5 bases). The germline V and J ends were trimmed by 1 base and 7 bases, with 10 bases remaining between them. The length of the CDR3 is 14 residues. Germline CDR1 is MNHEY and CDR2 is SVGAGI.

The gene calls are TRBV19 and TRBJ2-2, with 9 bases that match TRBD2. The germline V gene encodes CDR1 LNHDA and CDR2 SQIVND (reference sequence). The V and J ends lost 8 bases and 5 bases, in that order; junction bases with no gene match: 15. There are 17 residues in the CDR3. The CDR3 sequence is CASAGGAGGADTGELFF. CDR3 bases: TGTGCCAGTGCCGGGGGAGCGGGGGGCGCCGATACCGGGGAGCTGTTTTTT.

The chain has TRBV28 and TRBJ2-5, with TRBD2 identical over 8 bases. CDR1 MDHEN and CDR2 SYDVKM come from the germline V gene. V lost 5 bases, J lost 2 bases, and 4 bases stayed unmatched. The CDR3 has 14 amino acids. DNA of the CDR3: TGTGCCAGCAGTCCCTCTAGCGGGCAAGAGACCCAGTACTTC. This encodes CASSPSSGQETQYF.

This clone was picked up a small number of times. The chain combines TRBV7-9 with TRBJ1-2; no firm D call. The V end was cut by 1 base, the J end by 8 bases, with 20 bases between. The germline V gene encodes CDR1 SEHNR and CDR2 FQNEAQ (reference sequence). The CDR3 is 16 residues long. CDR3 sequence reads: CASSLVRGSSLRGYTF. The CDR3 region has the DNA TGTGCCAGCAGCTTAGTACGTGGCAGTTCTTTGAGGGGCTACACCTTC.

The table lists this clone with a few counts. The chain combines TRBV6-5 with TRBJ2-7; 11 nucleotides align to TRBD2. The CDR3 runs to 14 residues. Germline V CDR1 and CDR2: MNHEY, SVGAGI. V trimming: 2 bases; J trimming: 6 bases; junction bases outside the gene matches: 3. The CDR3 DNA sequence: TGTGCCAGCAGTTACAATAGCGGGAGGGGCGAGCAGTACTTC. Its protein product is CASSYNSGRGEQYF.

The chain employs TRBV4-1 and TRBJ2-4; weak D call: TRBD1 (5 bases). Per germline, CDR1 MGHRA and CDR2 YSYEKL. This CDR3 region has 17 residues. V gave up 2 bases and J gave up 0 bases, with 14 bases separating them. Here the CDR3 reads CASSQWGQGLAKNIQYF. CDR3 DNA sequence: TGCGCCAGCAGCCAATGGGGTCAGGGTTTAGCCAAAAACATTCAGTACTTC.

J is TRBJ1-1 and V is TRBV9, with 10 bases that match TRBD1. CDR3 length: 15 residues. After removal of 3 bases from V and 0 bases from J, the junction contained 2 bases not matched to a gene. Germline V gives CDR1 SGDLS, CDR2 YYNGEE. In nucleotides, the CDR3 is TGTGCCAGCAGCGGGGGACAGGGGATGAACACTGAAGCTTTCTTT. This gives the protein CASSGGQGMNTEAFF. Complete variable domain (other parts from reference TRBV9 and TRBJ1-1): DSGVTQTPKHLITATGQRVTLRCSPRSGDLSVYWYQQSLDQGLQFLIQYYNGEERAKGNILERFSAQQFPDLHSELNLSSLELGDSALYFCASSGGQGMNTEAFFGQGTRLTVV.

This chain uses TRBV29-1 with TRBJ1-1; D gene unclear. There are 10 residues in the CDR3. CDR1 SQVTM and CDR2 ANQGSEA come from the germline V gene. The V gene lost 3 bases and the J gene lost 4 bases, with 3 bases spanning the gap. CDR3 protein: CSVDSTEAFF. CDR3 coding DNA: TGCAGCGTTGACTCCACTGAAGCTTTCTTT.

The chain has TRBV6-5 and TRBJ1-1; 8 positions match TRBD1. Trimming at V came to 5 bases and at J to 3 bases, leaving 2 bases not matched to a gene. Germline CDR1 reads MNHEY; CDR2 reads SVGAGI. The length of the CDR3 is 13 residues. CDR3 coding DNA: TGTGCCAGCAGTCTCAGGGGGCACACTGAAGCTTTCTTT. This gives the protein CASSLRGHTEAFF.

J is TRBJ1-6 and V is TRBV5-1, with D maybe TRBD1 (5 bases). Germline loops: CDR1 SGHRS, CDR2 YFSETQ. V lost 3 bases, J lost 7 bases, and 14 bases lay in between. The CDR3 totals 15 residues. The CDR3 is CASSWRSGENSPLHF. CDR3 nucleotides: TGCGCCAGCAGCTGGCGTTCGGGGGAAAATTCACCCCTCCACTTT.

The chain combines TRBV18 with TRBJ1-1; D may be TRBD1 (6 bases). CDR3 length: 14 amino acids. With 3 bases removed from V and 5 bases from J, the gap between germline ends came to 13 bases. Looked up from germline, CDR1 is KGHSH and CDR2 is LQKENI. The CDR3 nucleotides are TGTGCCAGCTCACCGCCTAACAGGGAAACTGAAGCTTTCTTT. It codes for CASSPPNRETEAFF.

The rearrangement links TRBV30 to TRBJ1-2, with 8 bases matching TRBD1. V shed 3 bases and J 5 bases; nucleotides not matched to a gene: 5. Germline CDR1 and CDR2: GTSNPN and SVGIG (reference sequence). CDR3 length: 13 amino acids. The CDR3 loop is CAWRAGGFYGYTF. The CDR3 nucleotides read TGTGCCTGGAGGGCAGGGGGCTTTTATGGCTACACCTTC.

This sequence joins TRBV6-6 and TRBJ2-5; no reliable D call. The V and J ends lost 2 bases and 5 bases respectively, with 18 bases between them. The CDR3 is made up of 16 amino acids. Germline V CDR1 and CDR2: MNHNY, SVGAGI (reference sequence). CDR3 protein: CASSYPLAEIRETQYF. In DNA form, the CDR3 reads TGTGCCAGCAGTTACCCGCTCGCGGAGATTAGGGAGACCCAGTACTTC.

DNA of the CDR3: TGTGCCAGCAGCCCCGAGCGGGGGGGCTCAGATACGCAGTATTTT. Protein sequence: CASSPERGGSDTQYF. The chain couples TRBV5-8 to TRBJ2-3, with 10 positions matching TRBD2. Germline V lookup: CDR1 SGHTS, CDR2 YDEGEE. The CDR3 is made up of 15 amino acids. The ends lost 4 bases at V and 4 bases at J; junction bases unmatched: 6.

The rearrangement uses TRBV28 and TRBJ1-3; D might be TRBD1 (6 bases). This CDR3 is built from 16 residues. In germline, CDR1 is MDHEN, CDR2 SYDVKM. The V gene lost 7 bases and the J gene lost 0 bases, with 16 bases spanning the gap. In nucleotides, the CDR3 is TGTGCCAGCACCCCCCGACAGGCGCTCTCTGGAAACACCATATATTTT. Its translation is CASTPRQALSGNTIYF.

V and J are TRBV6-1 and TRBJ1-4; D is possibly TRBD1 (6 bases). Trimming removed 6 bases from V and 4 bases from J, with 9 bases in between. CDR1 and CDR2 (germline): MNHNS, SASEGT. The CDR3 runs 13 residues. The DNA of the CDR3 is TGTGCCAGCAGGGACAGTTTTAATGAAAAACTGTTTTTT. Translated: CASRDSFNEKLFF.

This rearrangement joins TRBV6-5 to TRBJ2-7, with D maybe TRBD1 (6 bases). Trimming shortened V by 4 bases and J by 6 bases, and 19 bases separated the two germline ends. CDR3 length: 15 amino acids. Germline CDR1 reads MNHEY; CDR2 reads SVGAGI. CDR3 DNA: TGTGCCAGCAGTTCACCGGGACAAGGAGGTTTCGAGCAGTACTTC. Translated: CASSSPGQGGFEQYF.

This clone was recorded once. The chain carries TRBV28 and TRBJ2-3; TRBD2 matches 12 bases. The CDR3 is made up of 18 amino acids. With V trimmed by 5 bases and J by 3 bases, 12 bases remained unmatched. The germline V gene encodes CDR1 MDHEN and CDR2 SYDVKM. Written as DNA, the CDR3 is TGTGCCAGCAGTCCCACTAGCGGGGGGACTTTCTCGACAGATACGCAGTATTTT. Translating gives CASSPTSGGTFSTDTQYF.